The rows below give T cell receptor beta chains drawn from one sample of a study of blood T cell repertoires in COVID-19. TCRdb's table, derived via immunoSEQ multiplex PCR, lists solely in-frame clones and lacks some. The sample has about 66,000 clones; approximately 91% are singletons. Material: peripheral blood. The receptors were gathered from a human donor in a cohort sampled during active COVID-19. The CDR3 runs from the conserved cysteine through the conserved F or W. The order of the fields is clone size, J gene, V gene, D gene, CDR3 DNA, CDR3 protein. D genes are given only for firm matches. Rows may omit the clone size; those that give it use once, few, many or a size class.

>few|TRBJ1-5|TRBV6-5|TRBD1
TGTGCCAGCAGTCTCCCGACAGGGGGCGGTCAGCCCCAGCATTTT
CASSLPTGGGQPQHF
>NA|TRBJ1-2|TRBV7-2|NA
TGTGCCAGCAGCTTAGGGTCGGCGGCCAACTATGGCTACACCTTC
CASSLGSAANYGYTF
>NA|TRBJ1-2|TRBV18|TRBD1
TGTGCCAGCTCACTTCTACCGGGACAGGGAGAATATGGCTACACCTTC
CASSLLPGQGEYGYTF
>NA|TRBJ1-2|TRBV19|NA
TGTGCCAGTAGTATAGATCTACGAAACTATGGCTACACCTTC
CASSIDLRNYGYTF
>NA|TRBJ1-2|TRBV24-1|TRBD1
TGTGCCACCAGACACAGGGGTTCAGGAGGCTACACCTTC
CATRHRGSGGYTF
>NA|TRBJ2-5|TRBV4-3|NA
TGCGCCAGCAGCCAAGGGGCCTTGCAGACCCAGTACTTC
CASSQGALQTQYF
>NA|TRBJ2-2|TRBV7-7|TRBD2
TGTGCTAGCAGCTTATACGCGGGGGGGCGGACCGGGGAGCTGTTTTTT
CASSLYAGGRTGELFF
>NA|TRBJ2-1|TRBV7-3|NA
TGTGCCAGCAGCCCCTTAAACGGCGACCAGGGGGGTTCCTACAATGAGCAGTTCTTC
CASSPLNGDQGGSYNEQFF
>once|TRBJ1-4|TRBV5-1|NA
TGCGCCAGCAGCTTGGATGGGGGGAAAGAAAAACTGTTTTTT
CASSLDGGKEKLFF
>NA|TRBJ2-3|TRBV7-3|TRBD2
TGTGCCAGCAGCTTAGGAGGGAGCGGGGGGGCCCCGGATACGCAGTATTTT
CASSLGGSGGAPDTQYF
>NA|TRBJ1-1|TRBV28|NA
TGTGCCAGCAGTGCCCGGGACAAGAACACTGAAGCTTTCTTT
CASSARDKNTEAFF
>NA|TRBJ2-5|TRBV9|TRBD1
TGTGCCAGCAGCAAGGGACAGCTACAAGAGACCCAGTACTTC
CASSKGQLQETQYF
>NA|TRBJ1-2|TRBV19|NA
TGTGCCAGTAGTACCTCCGGGGGGGGCTACACCTTC
CASSTSGGGYTF
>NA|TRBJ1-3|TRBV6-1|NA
TGTGCCAGCAGTGAAGGGGCCGTCGGAAACACCATATATTTT
CASSEGAVGNTIYF
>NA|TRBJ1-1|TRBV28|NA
TGTGCCAGCAGTTTCGGGTCTCTGAACACTGAAGCTTTCTTT
CASSFGSLNTEAFF
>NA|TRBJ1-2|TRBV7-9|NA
TGTGCCAGCAGCTTTTCGGGGGAAGTCTATGGCTACACCTTC
CASSFSGEVYGYTF
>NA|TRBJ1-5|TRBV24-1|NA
TGTGCCACCAGTGAAGAGGGTAGCAATCAGCCCCAGCATTTT
CATSEEGSNQPQHF
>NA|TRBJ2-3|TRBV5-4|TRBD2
TGTGCCAGCAGCTTGAATGTAGCGGGAGGAGGATATACGCAGTATTTT
CASSLNVAGGGYTQYF
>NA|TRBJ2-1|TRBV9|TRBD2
TGTGCCAGCAGCGTAGCCATCAGGTCGGCTAGCGGGGGACTCAATGAGCAGTTCTTC
CASSVAIRSASGGLNEQFF
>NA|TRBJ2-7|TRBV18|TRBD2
TGTGCCAGCTCACCACTCTCCCCTAGCGGGGCCTACGAGCAGTACTTC
CASSPLSPSGAYEQYF
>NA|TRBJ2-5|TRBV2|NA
TGTGCCAGCAGTGGACGTAGCGAGACCCAGTACTTC
CASSGRSETQYF
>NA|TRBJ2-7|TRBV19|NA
TGTGCCAGTAGCAATAGCGGCCGGGCCTACGAGCAGTACTTC
CASSNSGRAYEQYF
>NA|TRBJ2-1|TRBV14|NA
TGTGCCAGCAGCTCACAGGGGGGGTCCTACAATGAGCAGTTCTTC
CASSSQGGSYNEQFF
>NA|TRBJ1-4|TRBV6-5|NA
TGTGCCAGCAGTTACGACCAGACCCGGGGAAAACTGTTTTTT
CASSYDQTRGKLFF
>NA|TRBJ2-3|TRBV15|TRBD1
TGTGCCACCAGCAGATACCGGGACAGGGGAACAGATACGCAGTATTTT
CATSRYRDRGTDTQYF
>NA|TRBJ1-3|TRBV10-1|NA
TGCGCCAGCAGCGATAATACCGGGTCCCTCTCTGGAAACACCATATATTTT
CASSDNTGSLSGNTIYF
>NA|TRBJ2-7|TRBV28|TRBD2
TGTGCCAGCAGTCCCGGGACTACCACCTACGAGCAGTACTTC
CASSPGTTTYEQYF
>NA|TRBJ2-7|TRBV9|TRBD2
TGTGCCAGCAGCGTAGCTAGCGGGGGTCCTTACGAGCAGTACTTC
CASSVASGGPYEQYF
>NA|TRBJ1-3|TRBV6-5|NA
TGTGCCAGCAGACCCCACAATACTGGAAACACCATATATTTT
CASRPHNTGNTIYF
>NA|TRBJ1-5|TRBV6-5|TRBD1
TGTGCCAGCAGGGGGACAGCCAATCAGCCCCAGCATTTT
CASRGTANQPQHF
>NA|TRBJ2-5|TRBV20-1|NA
TGCAGTGCTAGTAAGGACCTGAGGGAAGAGACCCAGTACTTC
CSASKDLREETQYF
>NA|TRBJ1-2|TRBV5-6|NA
TGTGCCAGCAGCCAGGACAGTGTAGGCGGCTACACCTTC
CASSQDSVGGYTF
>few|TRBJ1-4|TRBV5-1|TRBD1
TGCGCCAGCAGCCCTACTCGACAGGGGGCAAGGGAAAAACTGTTTTTT
CASSPTRQGAREKLFF
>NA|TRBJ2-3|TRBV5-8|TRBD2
TGTGCCAGCCCGGCCACCCTGCTAGCGGAGTTACGGGGCACAGATACGCAGTATTTT
CASPATLLAELRGTDTQYF
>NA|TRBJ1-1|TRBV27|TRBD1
TGTGCCAGCAGTGACCTAGGACAGGGAGACACTGAAGCTTTCTTT
CASSDLGQGDTEAFF
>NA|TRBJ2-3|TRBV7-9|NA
TGTGCCAGCAGCCGTTCAGGGGAGGGATCAGATACGCAGTATTTT
CASSRSGEGSDTQYF
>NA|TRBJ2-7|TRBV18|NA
TGTGCCAGCTCACCAGGGGAGGGGGTCTACGAGCAGTACTTC
CASSPGEGVYEQYF
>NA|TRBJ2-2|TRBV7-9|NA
TGTGCCAGCAGCCCAGCGGGCCCTAACACCGGGGAGCTGTTTTTT
CASSPAGPNTGELFF
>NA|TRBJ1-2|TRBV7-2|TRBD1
TGTGCCAGCAGCTCGGGACAGAACTATGGCTACACCTTC
CASSSGQNYGYTF
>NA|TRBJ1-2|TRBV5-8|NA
TGTGCCAGCAGCCTACGAGTGACATACTATGGCTACACCTTC
CASSLRVTYYGYTF
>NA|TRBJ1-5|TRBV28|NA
TGTGCCAGCAGTACCCACGGGTCCACGGGATATAGCAATCAGCCCCAGCATTTT
CASSTHGSTGYSNQPQHF
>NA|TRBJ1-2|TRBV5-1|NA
TGCGCCAGCAGCTTGGCCGGGGAAGGGGGCTATGGCTACACCTTC
CASSLAGEGGYGYTF
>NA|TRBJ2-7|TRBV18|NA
TGTGCCAGCTCACTGGGCCCGTCAGGCGCCTACGAGCAGTACTTC
CASSLGPSGAYEQYF
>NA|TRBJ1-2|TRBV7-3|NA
TGTGCCAGCAGCCCCTTACCGGGGGGAAACTATGGCTACACCTTC
CASSPLPGGNYGYTF
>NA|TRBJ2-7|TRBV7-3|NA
TGTGCCAGCAGCTCTTCTCAGGGCTACGAGCAGTACTTC
CASSSSQGYEQYF
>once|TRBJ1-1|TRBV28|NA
TGTGCCAGCAGTTTTTCCGGACACCGGAACACTGAAGCTTTCTTT
CASSFSGHRNTEAFF
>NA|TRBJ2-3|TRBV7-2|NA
TGTGCCAGCAGCTTAATGGGGCCGCAGAGCACAGATACGCAGTATTTT
CASSLMGPQSTDTQYF
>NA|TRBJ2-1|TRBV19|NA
TGTGCCAGTAGTACTTGGACAGCTTCCTACAATGAGCAGTTCTTC
CASSTWTASYNEQFF
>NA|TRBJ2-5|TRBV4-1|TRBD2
TGCGCCAGCAGCCGGGGACTAGCGCGGGCGGAGACCCAGTACTTC
CASSRGLARAETQYF
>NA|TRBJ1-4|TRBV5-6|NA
TGTGCCAGCAGCTTAGAAGTGTTCCGGGAAAAACTGTTTTTT
CASSLEVFREKLFF
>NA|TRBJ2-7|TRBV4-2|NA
TGTGCCAGCAGCCAGGACAGATCCTACGAGCAGTACTTC
CASSQDRSYEQYF
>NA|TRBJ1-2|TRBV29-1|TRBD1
TGCAGCGTGAAGAACAGGGGTAACTATGGCTACACCTTC
CSVKNRGNYGYTF
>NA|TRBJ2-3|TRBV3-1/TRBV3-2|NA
TGTGCCAGCAGCCAAGTATTCGGGCTAGCAACAGATACGCAGTATTTT
CASSQVFGLATDTQYF
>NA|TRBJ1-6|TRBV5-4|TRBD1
TGTGCCAGCAGCCCGGGACAGGGGCCTAATTCACCCCTCCACTTT
CASSPGQGPNSPLHF
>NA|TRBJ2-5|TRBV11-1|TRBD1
TGTGCCAGCGGGACAGGGTACCAAGAGACCCAGTACTTC
CASGTGYQETQYF
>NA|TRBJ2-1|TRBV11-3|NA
TGTGCCAGCAGCTTGGGGGGTATCGATGAGCAGTTCTTC
CASSLGGIDEQFF
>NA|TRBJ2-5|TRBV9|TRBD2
TGTGCCAGCAGCCACGAGCTAGCGGGAGATGAGACCCAGTACTTC
CASSHELAGDETQYF
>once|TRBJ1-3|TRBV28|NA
TGTGCCAGCAGCTATCCTCGAGCCTCTGGAAACACCATATATTTT
CASSYPRASGNTIYF
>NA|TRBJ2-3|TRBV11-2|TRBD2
TGTGCCAGCAGCGTACTAGCGGGATCCTCCACAGATACGCAGTATTTT
CASSVLAGSSTDTQYF